The rows below give T cell receptor beta chains drawn from one sample of a study of CD8+CD57+ T cells in acquired aplastic anemia. MiXCR, run by TCRdb on the reads, gives a single entry per CDR3 protein. The table shows a few hundred thousand distinct CDR3 sequences, with 65% to 75% occurring only once. Material: sorted CD4+, CD8+, or CD8+CD57+ T cells (not recorded which) from PBMCs. These receptors were taken from a human donor in good health, serving as a control. The conserved cysteine and the conserved F or W are not part of the CDR3 here. The order of the fields is V gene, J gene, CDR3 protein.

v_gene: TRBV7-2; j_gene: TRBJ2-2; CDR3aa: ASSPPGDTGELF
v_gene: TRBV11-2; j_gene: TRBJ2-1; CDR3aa: ASSHGGGSSYNEQF
v_gene: TRBV9; j_gene: TRBJ1-2; CDR3aa: ASSPGPSSYT
v_gene: TRBV13; j_gene: TRBJ1-2; CDR3aa: ASSGRSRRGDGYT
v_gene: TRBV20-1; j_gene: TRBJ2-7; CDR3aa: SASGEYEQY
v_gene: TRBV20-1; j_gene: TRBJ2-7; CDR3aa: SASRLQSSYEQY
v_gene: TRBV9; j_gene: TRBJ1-1; CDR3aa: ASSALNREAF
v_gene: TRBV7-9; j_gene: TRBJ2-7; CDR3aa: ASNRAGRFDAQYQC
v_gene: TRBV7-9; j_gene: TRBJ1-5; CDR3aa: ASSLNRGRRGSNQPQH
v_gene: TRBV6-1; j_gene: TRBJ1-6; CDR3aa: ASSRGVQGRSPLH
v_gene: TRBV19; j_gene: TRBJ2-3; CDR3aa: ASSPGVISTSTQY
v_gene: TRBV5-1; j_gene: TRBJ1-1; CDR3aa: ASSNVGRNTEAF
v_gene: TRBV5-1; j_gene: TRBJ2-3; CDR3aa: ASNDGGGLTDTQY
v_gene: TRBV7-3; j_gene: TRBJ2-7; CDR3aa: ASSFTVSSSYEQY
v_gene: TRBV20-1; j_gene: TRBJ2-3; CDR3aa: SARGGGTDTQY